This T cell receptor (beta chain) was documented in a study of OX40 agonist ivuxolimab in advanced cancers. Whole-study context: The diagnoses of dose-escalation patients were hepatocellular carcinoma, melanoma, renal cell or head and neck cancer. General study points: The average count of expanded clones was higher among CD8+ T cells than among CD4+. People who partly responded at 0.1-3.0 mg/kg had some of the least clonal expansion seen. CD4+ and CD8+ blood T cells expanded clonally by week 6 at 0.1 to 3.0 mg/kg.

This CDR3 has 13 residues. Trimming took 6 bases from V and 2 from J, leaving 11 bases between them. Germline assignment: CDR1 MNHNY and CDR2 SVGAGI (reference sequence). Method: immunoSEQ multiplex PCR; TCRdb's copy keeps in-frame clones and lacks some. Of 26,000 or so clones listed, 86% are singletons. This clone is labeled medium-sized. Its antigen is not known. This receptor was identified in an adult with an advanced solid tumor such as melanoma, head and neck, liver or kidney cancer. The genes are TRBV6-6 and TRBJ2-7; D possibly corresponds to TRBD2 (6 bases). The input for sequencing was CD4+ or CD8+ T cells sorted from blood, taken in a trial of the OX40 agonist ivuxolimab. CDR3 DNA sequence: TGTGCCAGCAGGGAGGGTTCGCCCTACGAGCAGTACTTC. Translation: CASREGSPYEQYF.